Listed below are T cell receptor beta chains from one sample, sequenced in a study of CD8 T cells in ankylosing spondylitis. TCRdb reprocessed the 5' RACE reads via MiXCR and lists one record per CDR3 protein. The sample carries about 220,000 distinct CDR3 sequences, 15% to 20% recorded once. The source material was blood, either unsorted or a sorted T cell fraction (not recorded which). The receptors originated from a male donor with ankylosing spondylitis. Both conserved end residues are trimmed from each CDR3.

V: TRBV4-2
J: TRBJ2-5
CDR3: ASSQEYAGQETQY

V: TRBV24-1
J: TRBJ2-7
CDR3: ATSTGLRPYEQY

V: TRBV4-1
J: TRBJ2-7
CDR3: ASSQDTGAHYEQY

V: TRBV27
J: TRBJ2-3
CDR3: ASSLWVGVGDTQY

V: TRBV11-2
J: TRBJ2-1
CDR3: ASSLDPGIPQFYNEQF

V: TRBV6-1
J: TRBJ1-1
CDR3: ASSDTQGLNTEAF

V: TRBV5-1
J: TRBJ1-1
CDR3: ASSLAEEYTEAF

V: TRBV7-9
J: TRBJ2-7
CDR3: ASSLVDGNEQY

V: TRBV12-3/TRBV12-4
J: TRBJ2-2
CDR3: ASSTLRTPTGELF

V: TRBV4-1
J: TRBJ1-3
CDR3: ASSQDSYSSGNTIY

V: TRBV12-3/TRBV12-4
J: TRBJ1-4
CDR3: ASSSGPATNEKLF

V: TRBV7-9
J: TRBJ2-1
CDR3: ASSSLGQGNNEQF

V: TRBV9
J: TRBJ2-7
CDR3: ASSVDGAGEQY

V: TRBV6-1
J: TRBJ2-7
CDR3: ASSERQGSQHEQY

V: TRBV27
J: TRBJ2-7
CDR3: ASGTSGHYEQY

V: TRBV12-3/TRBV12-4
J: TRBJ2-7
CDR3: ATKDWPSGEQY

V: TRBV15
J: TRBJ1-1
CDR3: ATSRVDLNTEAF

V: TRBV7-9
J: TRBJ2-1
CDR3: ASSWGLYNEQF

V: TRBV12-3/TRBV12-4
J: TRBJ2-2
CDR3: ASSLTARTGELF

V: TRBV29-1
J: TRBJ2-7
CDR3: SVVALSSYEQY

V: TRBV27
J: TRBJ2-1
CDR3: ASSNKFNEQF

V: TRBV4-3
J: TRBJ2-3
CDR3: ASSQVPGADTQY

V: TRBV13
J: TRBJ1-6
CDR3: ASSLASPGPRSPLH

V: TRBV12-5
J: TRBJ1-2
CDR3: ASGPPQGQGSGYT

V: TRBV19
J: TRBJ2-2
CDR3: ASSRDRGNTGELF

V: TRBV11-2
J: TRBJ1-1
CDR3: ASSGGGADTEAF

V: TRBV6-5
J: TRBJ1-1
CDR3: ASSSFSADRGDTEAF

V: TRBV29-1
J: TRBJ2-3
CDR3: SATGGLTDTQY

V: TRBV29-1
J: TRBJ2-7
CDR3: SVEDLSGSPSEQY